Here is one TCR beta chain with its context. Its antigen is as yet unknown. The data originate from a study of T cells in Graves' hyperthyroidism and ophthalmopathy. Findings and caveats of the study: Patients with ophthalmopathy were separated from those with stable hyperthyroidism by a 13 V-J model.

From RNA transcripts, TCR beta CDR3 regions were amplified. An initial round of RT-PCR targeting the TCR CDR3 relied on the HTBI primer set. One entry per CDR3 protein results from TCRdb running MiXCR on the multiplex PCR reads. The sample lists some 720,000 distinct CDR3 sequences; around 17% were seen once. PBMCs were sourced from roughly 9.3 ml fresh peripheral blood. The clonotype was recovered from a man between 18 and 29 years old with Graves' hyperthyroidism. The material sequenced was blood.

The CDR3 region is CASSLEGQSTGELFF. CDR3 sequence (DNA): TGTGCCAGCAGCTTAGAGGGACAAAGCACCGGGGAGCTGTTTTTT. This chain joins TRBV7-6 and TRBJ2-2; tentative D call: TRBD1 (6 bases). The germline V gene encodes CDR1 SGHVS and CDR2 FNYEAQ. V was pared by 1 base and J by 4 bases, with 10 bases between. This CDR3 has 15 amino acids.